This T cell receptor beta chain is drawn from a study of cytomegalovirus exposure and HLA in healthy donors. In the PCR, 60 Vbeta and 13 Jbeta primers were used. Libraries were prepared by immunoSEQ multiplex PCR; TCRdb keeps only in-frame clonotypes and omits some of them. The sample gives under 200,000 clones, around four fifths of which show up once; around 7% is in the top ten. The germline gives CDR1 LGHNA, CDR2 YSLEER. The CDR3 length is 16 residues. The J segment lost 1 base and the V segment lost 1 base, leaving 3 bases of the junction unmatched. Sequences were obtained from PBMCs. The origin of this receptor is a male donor in good health and CMV-seropositive. This chain connects TRBV4-3 to TRBJ2-3, with 9 bases fitting TRBD2. CDR3 residues: CASSQVRTSGTDTQYF. CDR3 nucleotide sequence: TGCGCCAGCAGCCAAGTAAGGACTAGCGGCACAGATACGCAGTATTTT.